A selection of T cell receptor beta chains follows, all from one sample in a study of shared clonotypes between healthy human individuals. Using immunoSEQ multiplex PCR, the repertoire was profiled, and TCRdb retains in-frame clones only, with some absent. The table shows about 2.3 million clones, with about 92% occurring only once. The specimen was naive CD4+ T cells from PBMCs. The receptor set was obtained from a man between 18 and 29 years old in good health. Some clones in this sample may be carry-over from other donors' samples. CDR3s include the opening cysteine and the closing phenylalanine or tryptophan. Fields, in order: V gene, clone size, CDR3 protein. Only some rows state a clone size, as once, few, many or a class for expanded clones.

v_call: TRBV28; clone_size: .; cdr3_aa: CASRIRETQYF
v_call: TRBV25-1; clone_size: few; cdr3_aa: CASSDNRGLSTEAFF
v_call: TRBV11-1; clone_size: .; cdr3_aa: CASSPGRGYGYTF
v_call: TRBV27; clone_size: .; cdr3_aa: CASSLGWGTGELFF
v_call: TRBV9; clone_size: .; cdr3_aa: CASSVVTVYNEQFF
v_call: TRBV28; clone_size: .; cdr3_aa: CASSLGTGGLYGYTF
v_call: TRBV18; clone_size: .; cdr3_aa: CASSPLIPQPPNTEAFF
v_call: TRBV19; clone_size: .; cdr3_aa: CATHRAGWDTEAFF
v_call: TRBV2; clone_size: .; cdr3_aa: CASRGVRGNTGELFF
v_call: TRBV9; clone_size: .; cdr3_aa: CASSPPLGSGSSYEQYF
v_call: TRBV27; clone_size: .; cdr3_aa: CASSVPGAGNYEQYF
v_call: TRBV27; clone_size: .; cdr3_aa: CASSFTLTGGRNIQYF
v_call: TRBV28; clone_size: .; cdr3_aa: CASTGTEVDEQYF
v_call: TRBV7-3; clone_size: .; cdr3_aa: CASSHSGRDGDTQYF
v_call: TRBV7-6; clone_size: .; cdr3_aa: CASSLEPGANYGYTF
v_call: TRBV20-1; clone_size: .; cdr3_aa: CSARGSTEAFF
v_call: TRBV7-9; clone_size: once; cdr3_aa: CASSPGAGDTIYF
v_call: TRBV6-5; clone_size: once; cdr3_aa: CASSTPRSGNEQYF
v_call: TRBV28; clone_size: .; cdr3_aa: CASRPSGVYNEQFF
v_call: TRBV7-2; clone_size: .; cdr3_aa: CASSPQDSSYEQYF
v_call: TRBV9; clone_size: .; cdr3_aa: CASSALFGRGADEQFF
v_call: TRBV11-3; clone_size: .; cdr3_aa: CASSLEAGGELFF
v_call: TRBV7-8; clone_size: .; cdr3_aa: CASSFESTDTQYF
v_call: TRBV6-5; clone_size: .; cdr3_aa: CASSYSSPDTQYF
v_call: TRBV25-1; clone_size: .; cdr3_aa: CASSELTGLNEKLFF
v_call: TRBV28; clone_size: .; cdr3_aa: CASSLGGNEKLFF
v_call: TRBV28; clone_size: .; cdr3_aa: CATRGSTVPYGYTF
v_call: TRBV2; clone_size: .; cdr3_aa: CASSEISQETQYF
v_call: TRBV6-5; clone_size: .; cdr3_aa: CASSTGQAGNTEAFF
v_call: TRBV5-1; clone_size: once; cdr3_aa: CASSLATAAQETQYF
v_call: TRBV5-1; clone_size: once; cdr3_aa: CASSGTGKEDTQYF
v_call: TRBV11-2; clone_size: .; cdr3_aa: CASSLVGLEYSGANVLTF
v_call: TRBV20-1; clone_size: .; cdr3_aa: CSASREKGYTF